These 4 T cell receptor beta chains were all obtained from the same sample, sequenced in a study of cytomegalovirus exposure and HLA in healthy donors. Primers: 60 Vbeta forward and 13 Jbeta reverse. Profiling relied on immunoSEQ multiplex PCR, and the TCRdb table lists in-frame clones only, not all of them. The sample includes over 40,000 clones, roughly 64% of them seen just once. The specimen was PBMCs. Receptors were obtained from a man aged 60 to 69 in good health and CMV-seropositive.

This clone was recorded once. The chain couples TRBV4-1 to TRBJ2-1; 7 positions match TRBD1. The CDR3 is 15 amino acids. CDR1 and CDR2 (germline): MGHRA, YSYEKL. Germline trimming cut 5 bases from V and 1 base from J; bases unmatched to any gene: 5. CDR3 sequence (DNA): TGCGCCAGCAGCGACATGACAGGGTCCTACAATGAGCAGTTCTTC. As protein: CASSDMTGSYNEQFF.

This chain uses TRBV27 with TRBJ2-7; 11 bases align to TRBD1. The CDR3 is 14 amino acids. Germline V gives CDR1 MNHEY, CDR2 SMNVEV (reference sequence). J lost 4 bases, V lost 2 bases, and 1 base had no gene match. As DNA, the CDR3 is TGTGCCAGCAGTTTAGGACAGGGGGCTTACGAGCAGTACTTC. Protein product: CASSLGQGAYEQYF.

The chain has TRBV2 and TRBJ2-7; 7 bases match TRBD2. This CDR3 region has 15 residues. Germline trimming cut 2 bases from V and 0 bases from J; bases unmatched to any gene: 4. Germline CDR1 reads SNHLY; CDR2 reads FYNNEI. The CDR3, as DNA: TGTGCCAGCAGTGAATTAGCGGGTCCCTCCTACGAGCAGTACTTC. As protein: CASSELAGPSYEQYF.

This clone occurred once. The chain combines TRBV10-3 with TRBJ1-5, with a possible D match to TRBD1 (5 bases). CDR3 length: 13 residues. V gave up 10 bases and J gave up 4 bases, with 14 bases separating them. Germline loops: CDR1 ENHRY, CDR2 SYGVKD. The CDR3 sequence is CASGTAGNQPQHF. The CDR3 nucleotides are TGTGCCAGTGGGACGGCGGGAAATCAGCCCCAGCATTTT.